Listed below are T cell receptor beta chains from one sample, sequenced in a study of blood T cell repertoires in COVID-19. Sequencing was performed with immunoSEQ multiplex PCR; in TCRdb, only in-frame clones are kept and a portion is missing. Of tens of thousands of clones detected, 75% to 85% appear once; the ten largest clones hold approximately 12%. Source material: peripheral blood. The receptors stem from a human donor in a cohort sampled during active COVID-19. Each CDR3 is given with its conserved first and last residue. The D gene is left open where the match is weak.

TRBV24-1 | TRBD2 | CATSDSRTSGNEQYF
TRBV18 | - | CASSPNQETQYF
TRBV7-2 | TRBD1 | CASLNRGPYYGYTF
TRBV7-8 | - | CASSLVAGYEQYF
TRBV5-3 | TRBD1 | CARSRQGENANEKLFF
TRBV9 | TRBD1 | CASSPRDRPYEQYF
TRBV4-2 | - | CASSQDLARRDTQYF
TRBV19 | - | CASSWGDGEQYF
TRBV19 | - | CASSIGAGLSTDTQYF
TRBV2 | TRBD2 | CASSSAGGETQYF
TRBV6-5 | - | CASSSQGSETQYF
TRBV7-8 | - | CASSSLPGVETEAFF
TRBV28 | TRBD1 | CASSTGQSYEQYF
TRBV4-2 | TRBD2 | CASSQDGTSGSYEQYF
TRBV19 | TRBD1 | CASSPHPLDRASTDTQYF
TRBV14 | - | CASSPLIGGGAETQYF
TRBV5-1 | TRBD1 | CASSDGTVAKNIQYF
TRBV10-2 | TRBD1 | CASSLAGTESNEQFF
TRBV6-2/TRBV6-3 | - | CASSYSGGRVEAFF
TRBV11-3 | TRBD1 | CASSPRRDSSTDTQYF
TRBV9 | - | CASSPRGGGYNEQFF
TRBV18 | TRBD1 | CASSMDRVSSEKLFF
TRBV6-5 | TRBD2 | CAAASGGRQTQYF
TRBV9 | TRBD1 | CASSVDLGQSGNTIYF
TRBV7-9 | TRBD2 | CASSFAGGAKNIQYF
TRBV6-6 | TRBD2 | CASRRLAGGSSTDTQYF
TRBV5-1 | - | CASSLNRRPETQYF
TRBV7-3 | TRBD1 | CASSSSTGGTGELFF
TRBV2 | - | CASSATPMSYEQYF
TRBV28 | TRBD2 | CASSWREGRYNEQFF
TRBV2 | TRBD2 | CASSESRGAYEQYF
TRBV2 | TRBD1 | CASSDQGAYYEQYF
TRBV9 | TRBD1 | CASSSRQGIGNTIYF
TRBV7-9 | TRBD2 | CASSLALAGNAYEQYF
TRBV7-3 | TRBD1 | CASTLYPPSGQANNEQFF
TRBV5-1 | TRBD2 | CASSLPAGDTGELFF
TRBV9 | - | CASSVGGSGLIYEQYF
TRBV5-1 | - | CASSPSGTFGNTIYF
TRBV5-3 | - | CARSPPFRGYSGNTIYF
TRBV19 | - | CASSPEGRLNQPQHF
TRBV5-4 | TRBD2 | CASSLEPSGSNWETQYF
TRBV27 | - | CASSLSRLDTGELFF
TRBV4-3 | - | CASSQGGRMDTQYF
TRBV19 | - | CASGVRAEQFF